A selection of T cell receptor beta chains follows, all from one sample in a study of cytomegalovirus exposure and HLA in healthy donors. Using immunoSEQ multiplex PCR, the repertoire was profiled, and TCRdb retains in-frame clones only, with some absent. The sample lists 85,000 to 100,000 clones; over 75% were seen once. Material for sequencing was PBMCs. These receptors came from a man in his forties in good health and CMV-seronegative. Both conserved end residues are trimmed from each CDR3. The D gene is left open where the match is weak.

TRBV6-5	TRBJ1-1	-	ASSLAGAATEAF
TRBV6-6	TRBJ2-3	-	ASSPRDTQY
TRBV6-5	TRBJ2-1	TRBD1	ASGGTGLNEQF
TRBV5-1	TRBJ1-1	TRBD1	ASSLVGDREAF
TRBV5-4	TRBJ2-3	-	ASSLARGGDTQY
TRBV2	TRBJ2-1	TRBD2	ASGRAGVYNEQF
TRBV5-1	TRBJ2-5	-	ASSLGQQETQY
TRBV30	TRBJ1-6	TRBD1	AWSNLGQGNSPLH
TRBV6-5	TRBJ2-7	TRBD2	ASRGRGGFSEEQY
TRBV7-9	TRBJ1-5	-	ASSSGLNQPQH
TRBV30	TRBJ1-1	TRBD1	AYTRGPPGNTEAF
TRBV7-8	TRBJ1-1	TRBD1	ASSLIRTGPTEAF
TRBV30	TRBJ1-2	TRBD1	AWSPGTGGERANYGYT